This TCR beta chain was sequenced for a study of blood T cell repertoires in COVID-19. Study at large: COVID-19 samples collected from the United States, Italy and Spain covered acute and convalescent phases. The analysed material was cDNA or gDNA that came from T cells, B-cell-depleted T cells, or PBMCs.

Trimming removed 7 bases at V and 3 bases at J, with 10 bases between. Germline values: CDR1 LNHDA, CDR2 SQIVND (reference sequence). CDR3 length: 13 amino acids. In the study's own analysis: Nucleated cell counts were estimated from reference gene primer amplification. Sequencing was performed with immunoSEQ multiplex PCR; in TCRdb, only in-frame clones are kept and a portion is missing. V, J and clone size are those of that table, while D and trimming were read from the DNA. The sample records around 100,000 clones, roughly 84% being singletons. V gene TRBV19 combines with J gene TRBJ2-1; possibly TRBD1 for D (5 bases). The specimen sequenced was peripheral blood. This clonotype originated in a human donor in a cohort sampled during active COVID-19. CDR3 sequence reads: CASTHDSYNEQFF. The CDR3 bases are TGTGCCAGTACCCACGACAGCTACAATGAGCAGTTCTTC.